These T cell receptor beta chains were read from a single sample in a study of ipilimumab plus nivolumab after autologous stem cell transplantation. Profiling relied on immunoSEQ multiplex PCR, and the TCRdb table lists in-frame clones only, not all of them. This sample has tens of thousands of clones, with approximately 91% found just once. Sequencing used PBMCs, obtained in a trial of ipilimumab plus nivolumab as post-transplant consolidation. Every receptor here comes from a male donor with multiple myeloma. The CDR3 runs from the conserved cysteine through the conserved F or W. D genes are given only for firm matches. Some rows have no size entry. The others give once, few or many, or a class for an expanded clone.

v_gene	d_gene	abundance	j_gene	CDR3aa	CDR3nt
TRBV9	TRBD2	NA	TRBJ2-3	CASSEGTSGFTDTQYF	TGTGCCAGCAGCGAGGGGACTAGCGGGTTCACAGATACGCAGTATTTT
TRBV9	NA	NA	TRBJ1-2	CASSVGGGNYGYTF	TGTGCCAGCAGCGTAGGAGGGGGGAACTATGGCTACACCTTC
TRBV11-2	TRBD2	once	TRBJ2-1	CASSGGPENNEQFF	TGTGCCAGCTCGGGAGGGCCGGAGAACAATGAGCAGTTCTTC
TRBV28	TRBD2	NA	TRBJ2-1	CASTRPGTSGRGNEQFF	TGTGCCAGCACCCGGCCCGGGACTAGCGGGAGGGGCAATGAGCAGTTCTTC
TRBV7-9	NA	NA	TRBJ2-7	CASSLARSEVTYEQYF	TGTGCCAGCAGCTTAGCAAGGAGCGAGGTTACCTACGAGCAGTACTTC
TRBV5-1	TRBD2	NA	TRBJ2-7	CASSLATSGSPYSYEQYF	TGCGCCAGCAGCTTGGCCACTAGCGGGAGTCCCTACTCCTACGAGCAGTACTTC
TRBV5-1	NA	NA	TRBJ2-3	CASTDLDTQYF	TGCGCCAGCACAGACCTAGATACGCAGTATTTT
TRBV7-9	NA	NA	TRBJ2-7	CASSLASGSTYEQYF	TGTGCCAGCAGCTTAGCGTCTGGGAGCACCTACGAGCAGTACTTC
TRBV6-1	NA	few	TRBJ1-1	CASSEQGNTEAFF	TGTGCCAGCAGTGAACAGGGGAACACTGAAGCTTTCTTT
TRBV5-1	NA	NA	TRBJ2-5	CASSLDVIQETQYF	TGCGCCAGCAGCTTGGACGTGATCCAAGAGACCCAGTACTTC
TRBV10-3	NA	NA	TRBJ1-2	CATNGYTF	TGTGCAACCAATGGCTACACCTTC
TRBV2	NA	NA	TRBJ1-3	CASSEQARASSGNTIYF	TGTGCCAGCAGCGAGCAGGCCAGGGCGAGCTCTGGAAACACCATATATTTT
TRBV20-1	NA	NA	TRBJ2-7	CSVRSYEQYF	TGCAGTGTGCGGAGCTACGAGCAGTACTTC
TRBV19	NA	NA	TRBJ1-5	CASSKGFLGESNQPQHF	TGTGCCAGTAGTAAGGGTTTTTTGGGGGAAAGCAATCAGCCCCAGCATTTT